A single sample gave rise to the 10 T cell receptor beta chains below, sequenced in a study of neurological immune-mediated disorders. Using its own MiXCR run on the 5' RACE reads, TCRdb lists one record per CDR3 protein. This sample has 50,000 or so distinct CDR3 sequences; under 13% occur once, and the top ten carry 21%. The material sequenced was PBMCs. The source is a woman in her thirties or forties with HTLV-1-associated myelopathy (HAM/TSP).

This clonotype was counted at least ten times. J is TRBJ1-2 and V is TRBV14, with D tentatively TRBD1 (6 bases). This CDR3 is built from 14 residues. The V and J ends lost 4 bases and 4 bases respectively, with 13 bases between them. CDR1 and CDR2 (germline): SGHDN, FVKESK. CDR3 sequence reads: CASSRTATTYGYTF. In DNA form, the CDR3 reads TGTGCCAGCAGCCGGACAGCCACAACCTATGGCTACACCTTC. The full variable domain, its missing parts supplied by reference TRBV14 and TRBJ1-2, is EAGVTQFPSHSVIEKGQTVTLRCDPISGHDNLYWYRRVMGKEIKFLLHFVKESKQDESGMPNNRFLAERTGGTYSTLKVQPAELEDSGVYFCASSRTATTYGYTFGSGTRLTVV.

The chain links TRBV11-2 to TRBJ1-1; 9 bases are a match to TRBD1. The germline CDR1 and CDR2 sequences are SGHAT and FQNNGV. The CDR3 extends over 14 amino acids. V gave up 5 bases and J gave up 3 bases; unmatched junction bases: 4. Here the CDR3 reads CASSPRQGDTEAFF. The CDR3 bases are TGTGCCAGCAGCCCCAGACAGGGGGACACTGAAGCTTTCTTT.

In its sample, this clonotype was seen many times. The chain uses TRBV5-1 and TRBJ1-5; 9 bases are shared with TRBD1. The CDR3 length is 13 residues. The junction had 6 bases not matched to a gene; V was cut back by 4 bases and J by 10 bases. CDR1 and CDR2 (germline): SGHRS, YFSETQ. The DNA for the CDR3 is TGCGCCAGCAGCGTGGGACAGGGACTACCCCAGCATTTT. Its translation: CASSVGQGLPQHF.

Remarks on this clonotype: A read error may explain this, as a much larger clone is one base away. The CDR3 loop reads CANSLAGLDEQYF. CDR3 bases: TGCGCCAACAGCTTGGCCGGGCTGGACGAGCAGTACTTC. V usage is TRBV5-1 and J usage is TRBJ2-7; D not resolved. Germline loops: CDR1 SGHRS, CDR2 YFSETQ. This CDR3 is 13 amino acids long.

This clonotype showed up many times. The chain has TRBV7-6 and TRBJ2-5; D remains unclear. With 4 bases removed from V and 4 bases from J, the gap between germline ends came to 10 bases. The length of the CDR3 is 13 residues. CDR1 is SGHVS, CDR2 FNYEAQ, per germline. In DNA, the CDR3 is TGTGCCAGCAGCTCGTTATCGGGAGAGACCCAGTACTTC. This encodes CASSSLSGETQYF.

This clonotype came up a few times. The rearrangement links TRBV20-1 to TRBJ1-4; D uncertain. Trimming took off 5 bases at V and 7 bases at J, with 11 bases between the two ends. Germline-derived CDR1 and CDR2 are DFQATT and SNEGSKA (reference sequence). The CDR3 has 12 amino acids. The CDR3, as DNA: TGCAGTGCTGAGGGCAGAATTGAAAAACTGTTTTTT. Encoded protein: CSAEGRIEKLFF.

There are many counts of this clonotype. The V call is TRBV5-1, the J call TRBJ2-5, with 11 bases matching TRBD2. The trim removed 0 bases at V and 1 base at J, leaving 2 bases unmatched. Germline V gene data show CDR1 as SGHRS and CDR2 as YFSETQ. The CDR3 has 16 residues. CDR3 residues: CASSLAGTSGQETQYF. The CDR3 bases are TGCGCCAGCAGCTTGGCCGGGACTAGCGGCCAAGAGACCCAGTACTTC.

This clonotype was seen repeatedly, ten times or more. This chain joins TRBV7-9 and TRBJ2-7; 8 nucleotides agree with TRBD1. The V and J ends lost 5 bases and 2 bases, in that order; junction bases with no gene match: 8. This CDR3 contains 15 residues. CDR1 SEHNR and CDR2 FQNEAQ come from the germline V gene (reference sequence). As DNA, the CDR3 is TGTGCCAGCAGCCGCCCCTGGGACAGGACCTACGAGCAGTACTTC. This sequence encodes CASSRPWDRTYEQYF.

This clonotype has at least ten counts. The DNA for the CDR3 is TGTGCCAGCAGCGTAGATCAGAATCAGCCCCAGCATTTT. It yields the protein CASSVDQNQPQHF. J is TRBJ1-5 and V is TRBV9; D gene unclear. The CDR3 contains 13 residues. Germline values: CDR1 SGDLS, CDR2 YYNGEE. With 0 bases removed from V and 4 bases from J, the gap between germline ends came to 5 bases.

This clonotype was picked up a small number of times. A much larger clone lies one base from this, so it may be a read error. V and J are TRBV5-1 and TRBJ1-1; D not resolved. CDR1 is SGHRS and CDR2 is YFSETQ in the germline V gene. There are 14 residues in the CDR3. CDR3 DNA sequence: TGCACCAGCACTCTATCCGGACTAAACACTGAAGCTTTCTTT. Translated: CTSTLSGLNTEAFF.